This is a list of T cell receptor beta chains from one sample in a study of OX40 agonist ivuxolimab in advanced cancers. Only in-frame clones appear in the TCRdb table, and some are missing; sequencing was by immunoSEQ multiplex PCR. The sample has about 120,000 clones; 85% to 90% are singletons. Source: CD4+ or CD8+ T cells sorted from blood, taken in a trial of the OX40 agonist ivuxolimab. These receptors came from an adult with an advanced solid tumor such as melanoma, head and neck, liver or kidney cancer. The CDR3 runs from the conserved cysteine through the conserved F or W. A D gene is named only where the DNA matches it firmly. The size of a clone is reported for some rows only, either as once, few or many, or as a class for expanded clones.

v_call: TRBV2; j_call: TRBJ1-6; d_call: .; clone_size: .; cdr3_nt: TGTGCCAGCAGCTTTTTGGGAGTAAATTCACCCCTCCACTTT; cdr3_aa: CASSFLGVNSPLHF
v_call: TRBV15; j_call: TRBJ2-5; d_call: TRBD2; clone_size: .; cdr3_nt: TGTGCCACCAGCAGTAGCGGGGGGCGGGAGACCCAGTACTTC; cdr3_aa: CATSSSGGRETQYF
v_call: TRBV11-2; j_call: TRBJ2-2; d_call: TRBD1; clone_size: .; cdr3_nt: TGTGCCAGCAACCGGGGACAGGGGACCGGGGAGCTGTTTTTT; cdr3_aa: CASNRGQGTGELFF
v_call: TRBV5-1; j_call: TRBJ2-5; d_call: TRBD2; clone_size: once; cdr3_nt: TGCGCCAGCAGGCAGACTAGCGGGGGCCTGGGGACCCAGTACTTC; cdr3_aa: CASRQTSGGLGTQYF
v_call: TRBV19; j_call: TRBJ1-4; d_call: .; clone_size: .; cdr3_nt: TGTGCCAGTAGTACAAGGGGGAATGAAAAACTGTTTTTT; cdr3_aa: CASSTRGNEKLFF
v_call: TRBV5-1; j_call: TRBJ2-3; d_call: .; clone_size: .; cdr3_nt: TGCGCCAGCAGCTCTGCTAGCACAGATACGCAGTATTTT; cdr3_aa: CASSSASTDTQYF
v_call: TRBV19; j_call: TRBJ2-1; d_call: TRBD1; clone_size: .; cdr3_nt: TGTGCCAGTAGTATTTGGGACAGGGGCGGCAATGAGCAGTTCTTC; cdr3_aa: CASSIWDRGGNEQFF
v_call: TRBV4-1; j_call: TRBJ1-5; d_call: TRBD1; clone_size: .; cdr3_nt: TGCGCCAGCAGCCAAGATAGTATAACAGGGGCCTCTCAGCCCCAGCATTTT; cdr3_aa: CASSQDSITGASQPQHF
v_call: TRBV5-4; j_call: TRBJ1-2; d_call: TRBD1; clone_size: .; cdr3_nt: TGTGCCAGCAGCTTGGTGACAGGGGATGGCTACACCTTC; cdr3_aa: CASSLVTGDGYTF
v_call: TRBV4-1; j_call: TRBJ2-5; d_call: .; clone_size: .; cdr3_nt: TGCGCCAGCAGCCAAGATCTTCGCAGCATCGAGACCCAGTACTTC; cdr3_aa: CASSQDLRSIETQYF
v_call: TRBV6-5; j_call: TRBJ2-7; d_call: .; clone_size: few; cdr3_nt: TGTGCCAGCATCCCCCAGAACGGGGGAAACGAGCAGTACTTC; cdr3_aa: CASIPQNGGNEQYF
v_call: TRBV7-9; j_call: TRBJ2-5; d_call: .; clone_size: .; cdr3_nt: TGTGCCAGCAGCGGACAGCGAGAGACCCAGTACTTC; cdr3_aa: CASSGQRETQYF
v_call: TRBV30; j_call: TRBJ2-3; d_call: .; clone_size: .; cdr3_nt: TGTGCCTGGACGAGGGCCTTTAGCACAGATACGCAGTATTTT; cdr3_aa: CAWTRAFSTDTQYF
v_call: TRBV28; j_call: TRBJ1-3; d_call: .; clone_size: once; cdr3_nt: TGTGCCACCCTATCCGGGGGGGCTAAAGGGAACACCATATATTTT; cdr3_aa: CATLSGGAKGNTIYF
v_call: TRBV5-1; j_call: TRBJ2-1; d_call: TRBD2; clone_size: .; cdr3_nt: TGCGCCAGCAGCTGGGAAATGGGACTAGGCGGCACCTACAATGAGCAGTTCTTC; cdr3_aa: CASSWEMGLGGTYNEQFF
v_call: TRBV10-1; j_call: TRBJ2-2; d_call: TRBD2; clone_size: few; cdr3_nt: TGCGCCAGCAGTGTGTACCGGGGGGCCGGGGAGCTGTTTTTT; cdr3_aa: CASSVYRGAGELFF
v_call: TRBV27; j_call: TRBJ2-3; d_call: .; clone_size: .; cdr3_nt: TGTGCCAGCAGCAGGAGGGCAGATACAGATACGCAGTATTTT; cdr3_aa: CASSRRADTDTQYF
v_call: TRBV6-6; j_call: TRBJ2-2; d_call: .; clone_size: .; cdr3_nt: TGTGCCAGCAGTTACGTCGGGCGTCTTGGGGAGCTGTTTTTT; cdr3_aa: CASSYVGRLGELFF